Included here is one TCR beta chain sequence, with context. The antigen is undetermined. Participants comprised healthy donors of bone marrow. The data derive from a study of cytomegalovirus exposure and HLA in healthy donors. Study-wide points: Analysis was carried out at a later point, and it linked a missense DCLRE1C variant to TCR beta V- and J-gene trimming. Per a prior analysis, the majority of TCR beta V segments were productive roughly 90% or roughly 30% of the time. Most subjects' HLA-A and HLA-B alleles were reportedly predicted from TCR beta sequences.

The PCR contained 60 Vbeta and 13 Jbeta primers. Profiling relied on immunoSEQ multiplex PCR, and the TCRdb table lists in-frame clones only, not all of them. The data contain about 70,000 clones, just over 65% of them singletons. This clonotype originated in a woman under 40 in good health and CMV-seronegative. The material sequenced was PBMCs.

CDR3 coding DNA: TGCGCCAGCAGCTCGGAGACAGCTGTTCGCACAGATACGCAGTATTTT. This codes for CASSSETAVRTDTQYF. The chain joins TRBV5-1 to TRBJ2-3, with D perhaps TRBD1 (5 bases). The CDR3 spans 16 residues. Germline V gives CDR1 SGHRS, CDR2 YFSETQ. Deletions cut 3 bases from V and 1 base from J, with 15 bases between.